One sample yielded the 15 T cell receptor beta chains listed below, sequenced in a study of CDR3 diversity in severe acne. TCRdb reanalysed the PCR reads using MiXCR and keeps one entry per CDR3 protein. The table has some 84,000 distinct CDR3 sequences, roughly 52% seen once. Sequences were obtained from blood. These receptors were taken from a male donor in good health, serving as a control.

In this sample, this clonotype turned up many times. The rearrangement uses TRBV3-1 and TRBJ1-1; D possibly corresponds to TRBD1 (6 bases). The ends were cut back, 0 bases at V and 5 bases at J, with 10 bases in the middle. There are 14 residues in the CDR3. Germline CDR1 reads LGHDT; CDR2 reads YNNKEL (reference sequence). CDR3 nucleotides: TGTGCCAGCAGCCAAGAGGGGGGCAGAACTGAAGCTTTCTTT. This gives the protein CASSQEGGRTEAFF.

The genes are TRBV11-2 and TRBJ2-7; 8 bases are a match to TRBD1. Losses at the gene ends were 5 bases for V and 3 bases for J; bases not matched to a gene: 15. Germline CDR1 SGHAT, CDR2 FQNNGV. CDR3 length equals 17 residues. CDR3 in DNA: TGTGCCAGCAGCGGAACAAAAGGGACAGGACCCTTCTACGAGCAGTACTTC. It encodes CASSGTKGTGPFYEQYF.

This clonotype was seen a single time. The chain links TRBV15 to TRBJ2-5, with TRBD1 identical over 8 bases. CDR3 size: 14 residues. Germline CDR1 is LNHNV and CDR2 is YYDKDF (reference sequence). With V trimmed by 4 bases and J by 4 bases, 5 bases remained unmatched. The CDR3 region has the DNA TGTGCCACCAGCAAAGACAGGGGACGAGAGACCCAGTACTTC. It codes for CATSKDRGRETQYF.

This chain connects TRBV19 to TRBJ1-5; TRBD1 matches 7 bases. Germline V gene data show CDR1 as LNHDA and CDR2 as SQIVND (reference sequence). The CDR3 has 15 amino acids. With 7 bases clipped from V and 1 base from J, the junction kept 7 bases outside the gene matches. The CDR3 loop is CASKGQLNSNQPQHF. The CDR3 DNA follows: TGTGCCAGTAAGGGACAGTTAAACAGCAATCAGCCCCAGCATTTT.

The count of this clonotype is one. The V and J genes are TRBV5-4 and TRBJ1-2; D not certain. The germline gives CDR1 SGHNT, CDR2 YYREEE (reference sequence). Trimming left V 2 bases short and J 8 bases short, with 16 bases between. This CDR3 is built from 14 residues. The CDR3 DNA reads as TGTGCCAGCAGCTTAGACCCCCTTGTTCGAGGCTACACCTTC. Translated, it gives CASSLDPLVRGYTF.

This clonotype occurred a few times. The chain is built from TRBV25-1 and TRBJ2-5; 8 nucleotides match TRBD2. CDR1 and CDR2 (germline): MGHDK, SYGVNS. This CDR3 has 15 amino acids. V dropped 4 bases and J dropped 2; count of bases not matched to a gene: 6. The CDR3 protein is CASSVNGGGQETQYF. Here the CDR3 DNA reads TGTGCCAGCAGTGTTAACGGGGGGGGGCAAGAGACCCAGTACTTC.

This clonotype showed up just a few times. This chain connects TRBV6-6 to TRBJ1-5; D is possibly TRBD1 (5 bases). The CDR3 sequence is 15 residues long. V dropped 6 bases and J dropped 6 bases, with 18 bases sitting between them. The V gene's germline CDR1 is MNHNY and CDR2 SVGAGI (reference sequence). The chain's CDR3 is CASSDRDGVGQPQHF. CDR3 sequence (DNA): TGTGCCAGCAGCGACCGGGACGGCGTGGGTCAGCCCCAGCATTTT.

V gene TRBV12-3 or TRBV12-4 combines with J gene TRBJ2-6; a weak D match, TRBD1 (5 bases). This CDR3 region has 14 residues. Between the trimmed V and J ends, which lost 6 bases and 3 bases, there was a span of 9 bases. The DNA for the CDR3 is TGTGCCAGCAGGCTGGGGCTTGGGGCCAACGTCCTGACTTTC. Translated, it gives CASRLGLGANVLTF.

The rearrangement uses TRBV20-1 and TRBJ2-2; 7 nucleotides line up with TRBD2. The germline V gene has CDR1 DFQATT and CDR2 SNEGSKA (reference sequence). The CDR3 has 14 residues. The junction had 4 bases not matched to a gene; V was cut back by 3 bases and J by 3 bases. The CDR3 DNA follows: TGCAGTGCTAGCGGGAGGTCGGACACCGGGGAGCTGTTTTTT. Encoded protein: CSASGRSDTGELFF.

The sample holds many counts of this clonotype. CDR3 region: CASSQATGTDTQYF. CDR3 sequence (DNA): TGTGCCAGCAGCCAAGCTACTGGCACAGATACGCAGTATTTT. The chain uses TRBV3-1 and TRBJ2-3; D not certain. Germline V CDR1 and CDR2: LGHDT, YNNKEL (reference sequence). Trimming removed 1 base at V and 1 base at J, with 6 bases between. CDR3 length: 14 amino acids.

This clonotype was detected many times. The junction does not match germline at one end; this may be a read error. The chain uses TRBV19 and TRBJ1-1; 7 nucleotides align to TRBD1. The germline CDR1 and CDR2 sequences are LNHDA and SQIVND (reference sequence). This CDR3 contains 17 residues. The CDR3 DNA is TGTGCCAGTCGTATCACCGGACAGGTAATAATGAACACTGAAGCTTTCTTT. This translates into CASRITGQVIMNTEAFF.

This clonotype has only a few counts. The chain uses TRBV2 and TRBJ1-2, with 8 nucleotides matching TRBD1. V lost 6 bases and J lost 4; bases outside the gene matches: 7. From germline, CDR1 is SNHLY and CDR2 FYNNEI. This CDR3 is 14 amino acids long. For the CDR3, the DNA is TGTGCCAGCAGCCTAAGTGGGACAGGCTATGGCTACACCTTC. It encodes CASSLSGTGYGYTF.

The chain links TRBV9 to TRBJ1-4, with 11 bases fitting TRBD1. With 3 bases clipped from V and 6 bases from J, the junction kept 1 base outside the gene matches. The V gene's germline CDR1 is SGDLS and CDR2 YYNGEE. This CDR3 region has 14 residues. In nucleotides, the CDR3 is TGTGCCAGCAGCGCGGGACAGGGGGATGAAAAACTGTTTTTT. It translates to CASSAGQGDEKLFF.

This clonotype was counted ten times or more. This rearrangement joins TRBV19 to TRBJ2-3; 11 bases line up with TRBD2. V shed 1 base, J shed 5 bases, and the junction held 14 bases outside the gene matches. Germline CDR1 reads LNHDA; CDR2 reads SQIVND (reference sequence). This CDR3 region has 19 residues. CDR3 residues: CASSIGGLAGFFKLDTQYF. The DNA of the CDR3 is TGTGCCAGTAGTATAGGAGGACTAGCGGGCTTTTTTAAGTTAGATACGCAGTATTTT. The full variable domain, its missing parts supplied by reference TRBV19 and TRBJ2-3, is DGGITQSPKYLFRKEGQNVTLSCEQNLNHDAMYWYRQDPGQGLRLIYYSQIVNDFQKGDIAEGYSVSREKKESFPLTVTSAQKNPTAFYLCASSIGGLAGFFKLDTQYFGPGTRLTVL.

The chain joins TRBV6-1 to TRBJ2-5; D possibly uses TRBD1 or TRBD2 (5 bases each). Germline values: CDR1 MNHNS, CDR2 SASEGT. CDR3 length equals 12 residues. Deletions cut 3 bases from V and 8 bases from J, with 10 bases between. CDR3 sequence (DNA): TGTGCCAGCAGTGAGGGGGTTGACACCCAGTACTTC. Protein product: CASSEGVDTQYF.